This T cell receptor beta chain emerged from a study of OX40 agonist ivuxolimab in advanced cancers. Clones were read by immunoSEQ multiplex PCR, and TCRdb kept only the in-frame ones, dropping some. The repertoire holds over 65,000 clones, with more than 80% as singletons. As for this clone: The junction differs from germline at one of its ends, possibly a read error.

Per germline, CDR1 SEHNR and CDR2 FQNEAQ (reference sequence). CDR3 length equals 13 residues. Sequencing was performed on CD4+ or CD8+ T cells sorted from blood, taken in a trial of the OX40 agonist ivuxolimab. The TCR originated in an adult with an advanced solid tumor such as melanoma, head and neck, liver or kidney cancer. This sequence joins TRBV7-9 and TRBJ1-1; unclear D gene. The CDR3 loop is CASSLYPNPEAFF. Here the CDR3 DNA reads TGTGCCAGCAGCTTATATCCGAACCCTGAAGCTTTCTTT.